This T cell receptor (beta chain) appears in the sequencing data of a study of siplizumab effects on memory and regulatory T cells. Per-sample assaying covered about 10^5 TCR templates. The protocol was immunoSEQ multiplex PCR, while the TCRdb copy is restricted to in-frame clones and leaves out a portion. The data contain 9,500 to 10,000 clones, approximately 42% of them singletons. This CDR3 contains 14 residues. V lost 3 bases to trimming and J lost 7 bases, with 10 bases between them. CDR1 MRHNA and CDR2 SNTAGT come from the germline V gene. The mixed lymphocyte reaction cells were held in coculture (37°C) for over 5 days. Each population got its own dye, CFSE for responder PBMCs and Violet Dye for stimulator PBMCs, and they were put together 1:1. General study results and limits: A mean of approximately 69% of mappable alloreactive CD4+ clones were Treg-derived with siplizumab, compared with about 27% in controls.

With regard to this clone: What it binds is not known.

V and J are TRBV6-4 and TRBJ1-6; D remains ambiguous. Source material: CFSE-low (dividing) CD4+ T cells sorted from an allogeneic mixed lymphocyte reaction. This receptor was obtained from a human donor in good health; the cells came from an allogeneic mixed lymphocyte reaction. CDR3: CASSEGGKNSPLHF. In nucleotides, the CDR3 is TGTGCCAGCAGTGAGGGAGGAAAAAATTCACCCCTCCACTTT.